These T cell receptor beta chains were read from a single sample in a study of CD8 T cells in Susac syndrome. TCRdb recomputed calls from the immunoSEQ multiplex PCR reads with MiXCR, one row per CDR3 protein. The sample lists 150,000 to 180,000 distinct CDR3 sequences, approximately 94% occurring once. Specimen: CD8+ T cells from PBMCs. Every receptor here comes from a human donor with multiple sclerosis. CDR3s include the opening cysteine and the closing phenylalanine or tryptophan. Each record gives: clone size, V gene, D gene, J gene, CDR3 length, CDR3 protein, CDR3 DNA. D genes are given only for firm matches. The size of a clone is reported for some rows only, either as once, few or many, or as a class for expanded clones.

>NA|TRBV29-1|NA|TRBJ2-7|12
CSVWQPSYEQYF
TGCAGCGTTTGGCAGCCATCCTACGAGCAGTACTTC
>NA|TRBV4-1|NA|TRBJ1-2|13
CASSIGPAYGYTF
TGCGCCAGCAGCATTGGCCCGGCCTATGGCTACACCTTC
>NA|TRBV29-1|TRBD1|TRBJ2-7|16
CSVEDMRQGQAYEQYF
TGCAGCGTTGAAGACATGAGACAGGGACAGGCTTACGAGCAGTACTTC
>NA|TRBV7-7|NA|TRBJ1-2|16
CASSLSAGRFSHGYTF
TGTGCCAGCAGCTTATCGGCCGGCAGGTTCAGCCATGGCTACACCTTC
>NA|TRBV30|NA|TRBJ2-3|14
CAWTHGQGIDTQYF
TGTGCCTGGACCCACGGGCAGGGGATAGATACGCAGTATTTT
>once|TRBV7-6|NA|TRBJ1-1|13
CASSANRGEGAFF
TGTGCCAGCAGCGCCAACCGGGGGGAGGGGGCTTTCTTT
>NA|TRBV29-1|NA|TRBJ2-2|13
CSARGPGGLELFF
TGCAGCGCCAGGGGACCCGGTGGGTTGGAGCTGTTTTTT
>NA|TRBV20-1|NA|TRBJ1-2|13
CSALTGRDYGYTF
TGCAGTGCTTTGACAGGTCGAGACTATGGCTACACCTTC
>NA|TRBV4-1|NA|TRBJ2-3|12
CASSQKPDTQYF
TGCGCCAGCAGCCAGAAGCCAGATACGCAGTATTTT
>NA|TRBV6-5|NA|TRBJ2-2|13
CASSYEGTGELFF
TGTGCCAGCAGTTACGAGGGGACCGGGGAGCTGTTTTTT
>NA|TRBV13|TRBD1|TRBJ2-5|14
CASSSGQGEETQYF
TGTGCCAGCAGCTCGGGACAGGGGGAAGAGACCCAGTACTTC